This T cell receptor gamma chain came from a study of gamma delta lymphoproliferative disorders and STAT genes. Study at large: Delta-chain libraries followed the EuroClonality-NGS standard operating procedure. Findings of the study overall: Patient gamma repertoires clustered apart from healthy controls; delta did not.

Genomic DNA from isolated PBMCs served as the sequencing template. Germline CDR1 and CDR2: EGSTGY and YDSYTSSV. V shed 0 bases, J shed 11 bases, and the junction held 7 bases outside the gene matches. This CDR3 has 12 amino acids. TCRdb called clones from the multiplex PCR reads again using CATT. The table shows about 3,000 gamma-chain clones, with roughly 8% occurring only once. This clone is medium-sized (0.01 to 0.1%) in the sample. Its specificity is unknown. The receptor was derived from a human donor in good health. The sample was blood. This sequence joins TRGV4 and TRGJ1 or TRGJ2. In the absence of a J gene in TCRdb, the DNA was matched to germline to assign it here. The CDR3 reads CATWDGQGQKLF. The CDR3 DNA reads TGTGCCACCTGGGATGGGCAGGGTCAGAAACTCTTT.